This entry lists 7 T cell receptor beta chains sequenced from one sample in a study of blood T cells in healthy people across ages. Using a J-beta primer mix together with a sample-barcoded 5' primer, a second PCR was run for about 6 to 12 cycles. TCRdb analysed the 5' RACE reads with MiXCR anew, one entry per CDR3 protein. The repertoire holds about 540,000 distinct CDR3 sequences, less than 25% seen once, with 7.5% to 9% in the top ten. The same data also went into a second study, on T cells of mothers and their children.

Source material: blood. These TCRs come from a boy aged 10-17 years in good health.

The chain employs TRBV7-3 and TRBJ1-1, with 8 nucleotides matching TRBD1. V shed 5 bases and J 12 bases; nucleotides not matched to a gene: 8. The germline V gene encodes CDR1 SGHTA and CDR2 FQGTGA. This CDR3 is built from 12 residues. The CDR3 bases are TGTGCCAGCAGCCCCCGGACAGGGAGATCTTTCTTT. Residues: CASSPRTGRSFF.

The rearrangement uses TRBV12-3 or TRBV12-4 and TRBJ1-2; 7 bases align to TRBD1. The CDR3 totals 13 residues. V shed 6 bases and J 4 bases; nucleotides not matched to a gene: 5. The CDR3 nucleotides are TGTGCCAGCAGACCCGGGACAGTCTATGGCTACACCTTC. Its translation is CASRPGTVYGYTF.

The chain combines TRBV3-1 with TRBJ1-4; D uncertain. The CDR3 runs 14 residues. Germline V gene sequence: CDR1 LGHDT, CDR2 YNNKEL (reference sequence). The V and J ends lost 4 bases and 6 bases respectively, with 12 bases between them. The CDR3 spells CASSPASRDEKLFF. CDR3 nucleotides: TGTGCCAGCAGCCCAGCCTCCCGGGATGAAAAACTGTTTTTT.

A few counts support this clonotype. The V gene is TRBV29-1, the J gene TRBJ1-2; 10 positions agree with TRBD1. Germline V gene sequence: CDR1 SQVTM, CDR2 ANQGSEA. V shed 6 bases, J shed 8 bases, and the junction held 6 bases outside the gene matches. This CDR3 comprises 12 residues. The CDR3 loop is CSVDRGLGGYTF. The CDR3 nucleotides read TGCAGCGTCGACAGGGGGCTGGGGGGCTACACCTTC.

This clonotype was seen a few times. This chain uses TRBV20-1 with TRBJ1-6; the D gene is possibly TRBD1 (5 bases). CDR1 DFQATT and CDR2 SNEGSKA come from the germline V gene (reference sequence). V lost 1 base, J lost 9 bases, and 25 bases lay in between. The CDR3 covers 18 residues. The CDR3 bases are TGCAGTGCTAGAGCCCGACCTCAGGGTCATGTAGATGGTTCACCCCTCCACTTT. This sequence encodes CSARARPQGHVDGSPLHF.

The rearrangement joins TRBV6-1 to TRBJ2-4; 11 bases agree with TRBD2. J lost 0 bases, V lost 6 bases, and 10 bases had no gene match. Germline V gives CDR1 MNHNS, CDR2 SASEGT. The CDR3 has 18 amino acids. CDR3 nucleotides: TGTGCCAGCAGAGCCGCCGGGACTAGCGGCCTAGCCAAAAACATTCAGTACTTC. Translating gives CASRAAGTSGLAKNIQYF.

This clonotype has only a few counts. At one end the junction does not follow the germline gene, possibly because of a read error. The V call is TRBV24-1, the J call TRBJ2-1; D not certain. CDR1 is KGHDR and CDR2 is SFDVKD in the germline V gene. The CDR3 is 16 amino acids. This CDR3 is CATSESGLGSYNGQFF. Written as DNA, the CDR3 is TGTGCCACCAGTGAATCGGGTCTAGGATCCTACAATGGGCAGTTCTTC.